Below, 3 T cell receptor beta chains from the same sample are listed, as sequenced in a study of shared clonotypes between healthy human individuals. Here immunoSEQ multiplex PCR was the method, and the copy in TCRdb shows in-frame clones only, minus some. The repertoire has about 2.1 million clones, roughly 95% of them found once; the top ten carry over 1.5%. The naive CD8 population came from CD45RO-negative cells selected for CCR7, without terminally differentiated effector memory CD45RA+ cells. The specimen was naive CD8+ T cells from PBMCs. The receptor source for this set is a man aged 18 to 30 in good health. Some clones in this sample may be carry-over from other donors' samples.

The J gene is TRBJ2-1, the V gene TRBV28; no clear D. This CDR3 has 16 residues. The germline CDR1 and CDR2 sequences are MDHEN and SYDVKM. V was cut by 2 bases and J by 5 bases, with 16 bases left in between. The CDR3 here is CASSLTPRISNNEQFF. The CDR3, as DNA: TGTGCCAGCAGTTTAACCCCTCGGATTAGCAACAATGAGCAGTTCTTC. Together with reference TRBV28 and TRBJ2-1, the CDR3 gives the full variable domain: DVKVTQSSRYLVKRTGEKVFLECVQDMDHENMFWYRQDPGLGLRLIYFSYDVKMKEKGDIPEGYSVSREKKERFSLILESASTNQTSMYLCASSLTPRISNNEQFFGPGTRLTVL.

The chain recombines TRBV19 with TRBJ2-3, with 7 bases matching TRBD1. There are 16 residues in the CDR3. J lost 2 bases, V lost 1 base, and 6 bases had no gene match. Germline V gene data show CDR1 as LNHDA and CDR2 as SQIVND (reference sequence). DNA for the CDR3: TGTGCCAGTAGTATAGGGACGACAGGGTCCACAGATACGCAGTATTTT. This translates into CASSIGTTGSTDTQYF.

The CDR3 reads CASSKPGALATGELFF. CDR3 sequence (DNA): TGTGCCAGTAGTAAACCGGGGGCCCTCGCGACCGGGGAGCTGTTTTTT. The chain combines TRBV19 with TRBJ2-2; D tentatively fits TRBD1 or TRBD2 (6 bases each). Trimming removed 4 bases at V and 5 bases at J, with 17 bases between. This CDR3 spans 16 amino acids. The germline V gene has CDR1 LNHDA and CDR2 SQIVND (reference sequence).